The 8 T cell receptor beta chains given below trace back to one sample, sequenced in a study of T-cell memory formation after mild COVID-19. TCRdb fed the 5' RACE reads into MiXCR, producing one record per CDR3 protein. Among about 440,000 distinct CDR3 sequences listed, 20% were seen once. The specimen was PBMCs or a T cell subset sorted from them (not recorded which). These TCRs come from an adult woman who had mild COVID-19 (a few samples of this study predate the infection). Cell type and time point are not known.

This clonotype was observed a handful of times. V usage is TRBV5-1 and J usage is TRBJ2-5, with D perhaps TRBD2 (5 bases). Germline V gene data show CDR1 as SGHRS and CDR2 as YFSETQ. V lost 3 bases, J lost 1 base, and 10 bases lay in between. This CDR3 comprises 14 residues. Here the CDR3 reads CASSSLGGQETQYF. In DNA form, the CDR3 reads TGCGCCAGCAGCTCACTAGGTGGCCAAGAGACCCAGTACTTC.

The V call is TRBV7-2, the J call TRBJ2-1; possibly TRBD2 for D (5 bases). Per the germline V gene, CDR1 is SGHTA and CDR2 is FQGNSA. V dropped 1 base and J dropped 4 bases, with 11 bases sitting between them. The CDR3 has 15 amino acids. CDR3 sequence: CASSLERSPYNEQFF. CDR3 nucleotides: TGTGCCAGCAGCTTAGAGCGGTCCCCTTACAATGAGCAGTTCTTC.

This clonotype has just a few counts. The chain couples TRBV7-8 to TRBJ2-2; 8 bases map to TRBD2. V dropped 8 bases and J dropped 7; count of bases not matched to a gene: 9. The germline V gene encodes CDR1 SGHVS and CDR2 FQNEAQ. The CDR3 has 14 residues. In nucleotides, the CDR3 is TGTGCCAGCCTCACGGGGGGGGGCAGCGGGGAGCTGTTTTTT. As protein: CASLTGGGSGELFF.

This clonotype was counted between two and nine times. The CDR3 DNA follows: TGTGCCAGCAGCCCCGACTTTAGCGGGAGTCCGTACGAGCAGTACTTC. Residues: CASSPDFSGSPYEQYF. The chain carries TRBV7-2 and TRBJ2-7, with TRBD2 identical over 9 bases. CDR3 length: 16 residues. Germline CDR1 SGHTA, CDR2 FQGNSA. V shed 5 bases, J shed 4 bases, and the junction held 12 bases outside the gene matches.

This clonotype was counted between two and nine times. The chain couples TRBV7-2 to TRBJ1-1; 7 bases align to TRBD1. Looked up from germline, CDR1 is SGHTA and CDR2 is FQGNSA. This CDR3 comprises 15 residues. J lost 7 bases, V lost 5 bases, and 13 bases had no gene match. The CDR3 nucleotides read TGTGCCAGCAGCCCGACCAGGGGGACCCGGGGTGAAGCTTTCTTT. It codes for CASSPTRGTRGEAFF.

The chain combines TRBV2 with TRBJ1-1; D is possibly TRBD1 (5 bases). Germline V CDR1 and CDR2: SNHLY, FYNNEI. The ends were cut back, 7 bases at V and 4 bases at J, with 19 bases in the middle. CDR3 size: 15 residues. The CDR3 is CASNARRDGATEAFF. Written as DNA, the CDR3 is TGTGCCAGCAATGCACGTCGAGACGGGGCCACTGAAGCTTTCTTT.

This sequence joins TRBV19 and TRBJ1-2, with TRBD1 matching 7 bases. The trim removed 5 bases at V and 4 bases at J, leaving 4 bases unmatched. Germline lookup yields CDR1 LNHDA and CDR2 SQIVND (reference sequence). The length of the CDR3 is 13 residues. CDR3: CASSGSGGYGYTF. The CDR3 nucleotides are TGTGCCAGTAGTGGATCAGGGGGCTATGGCTACACCTTC.

This clonotype was found a few times. The genes are TRBV7-8 and TRBJ2-2; D gene uncertain. CDR1 SGHVS and CDR2 FQNEAQ come from the germline V gene. This CDR3 is built from 15 residues. The ends were cut back, 3 bases at V and 4 bases at J, with 12 bases in the middle. CDR3 sequence reads: CASSFRLEGTGELFF. The CDR3 nucleotides are TGTGCCAGCAGCTTTCGTTTAGAAGGCACCGGGGAGCTGTTTTTT.